Below, 24 T cell receptor beta chains from the same sample are listed, as sequenced in a study of T cell repertoires in cytomegalovirus infection. TCRdb re-called the reads with MiXCR, one entry per CDR3 protein. The sample holds around 210,000 distinct CDR3 sequences, under 8.5% seen once. Source material: PBMCs. The receptors derive from a human donor in good health (CMV status not recorded). Some clones in this sample may be carry-over from other donors' samples.

This clonotype occurred many times. The V and J genes are TRBV7-9 and TRBJ2-7; maybe TRBD2 (6 bases). The CDR3 extends over 14 amino acids. The ends were cut back, 3 bases at V and 2 bases at J, with 11 bases in the middle. CDR1 and CDR2 (germline): SEHNR, FQNEAQ (reference sequence). As DNA, the CDR3 is TGTGCCAGCAGCTTCGGGACTGGGACCTACGAGCAGTACTTC. It translates to CASSFGTGTYEQYF.

Many counts were recorded for this clonotype. The chain is built from TRBV7-2 and TRBJ1-1, with 8 bases aligning to TRBD1. With V trimmed by 5 bases and J by 6 bases, 2 bases remained unmatched. This CDR3 contains 12 residues. CDR1 is SGHTA, CDR2 FQGNSA, per germline. As DNA, the CDR3 is TGTGCCAGCAGCGGACAGGGATCTGAAGCTTTCTTT. Its protein product is CASSGQGSEAFF.

The chain uses TRBV12-3 or TRBV12-4 and TRBJ2-6; D unclear. Deletions cut 2 bases from V and 1 base from J, with 6 bases between. This CDR3 spans 15 amino acids. In nucleotides, the CDR3 is TGTGCCAGCAGTTTAATGGGTTCTGGGGCCAACGTCCTGACTTTC. Its protein is CASSLMGSGANVLTF.

This clonotype was observed at least ten times. The V and J genes are TRBV20-1 and TRBJ2-1, with D uncertain. V lost 2 bases and J 5 bases, leaving 10 bases between the germline ends. Germline V CDR1 and CDR2: DFQATT, SNEGSKA (reference sequence). There are 13 residues in the CDR3. The CDR3 sequence: CSARSWVHNEQFF. For the CDR3, the DNA is TGCAGTGCTAGATCCTGGGTCCACAATGAGCAGTTCTTC.

This clonotype has at least ten counts. The gene calls are TRBV10-3 and TRBJ1-2; D is perhaps TRBD1 (6 bases). Trimming stripped 0 bases from V and 3 bases from J, with 11 bases between. The CDR3 is made up of 15 amino acids. CDR1 and CDR2 (germline): ENHRY, SYGVKD. CDR3 sequence (DNA): TGTGCCATCAGTGAGTCGACACGACAGGACTATGGCTACACCTTC. This codes for CAISESTRQDYGYTF.

This clonotype was recorded at least ten times. The chain has TRBV7-3 and TRBJ1-1, with TRBD1 identical over 8 bases. The J segment lost 3 bases and the V segment lost 1 base, leaving 10 bases of the junction unmatched. The CDR3 runs 17 residues. Germline CDR1 SGHTA, CDR2 FQGTGA. The CDR3 DNA reads as TGTGCCAGCAGCTTAAGGGGCAGGGGGCGCGGGTACACTGAAGCTTTCTTT. Its translation is CASSLRGRGRGYTEAFF.

This clonotype turned up a few times. The chain uses TRBV28 and TRBJ1-5; tentatively, D is TRBD1 (6 bases). This CDR3 contains 16 residues. With 6 bases removed from V and 1 base from J, the gap between germline ends came to 16 bases. The germline CDR1 and CDR2 sequences are MDHEN and SYDVKM. The CDR3 DNA reads as TGTGCCAGCAGCCCGGGCACAGGGTTCAGCAATCAGCCCCAGCATTTT. Its translation: CASSPGTGFSNQPQHF.

Many counts were recorded for this clonotype. The gene calls are TRBV2 and TRBJ1-2, with TRBD1 as a possible D gene (6 bases). This CDR3 is 14 amino acids long. Trimming took off 8 bases at V and 7 bases at J, with 20 bases between the two ends. Germline V gives CDR1 SNHLY, CDR2 FYNNEI. The CDR3 protein is CASPGQPSGLGYTF. DNA of the CDR3: TGTGCCAGCCCGGGACAACCCTCAGGGCTTGGCTACACCTTC. Using reference TRBV2 and TRBJ1-2 for the parts outside the CDR3, the full variable domain is EPEVTQTPSHQVTQMGQEVILRCVPISNHLYFYWYRQILGQKVEFLVSFYNNEISEKSEIFDDQFSVERPDGSNFTLKIRSTKLEDSAMYFCASPGQPSGLGYTFGSGTRLTVV.

This clonotype was recorded at least ten times. The chain recombines TRBV7-2 with TRBJ1-1; D perhaps matches TRBD1 (5 bases). V was trimmed by 5 bases and J by 6 bases, leaving 19 bases between them. Germline CDR1 reads SGHTA; CDR2 reads FQGNSA. CDR3 size: 15 residues. Here the CDR3 DNA reads TGTGCCAGCAGCCTCGGGCAGGGAAGAAGGGCTGAAGCTTTCTTT. It is translated as CASSLGQGRRAEAFF.

Ten or more counts support this clonotype. This chain joins TRBV7-2 and TRBJ1-5, with 7 bases that match TRBD1. V lost 5 bases and J lost 6; bases outside the gene matches: 4. The CDR3 extends over 13 amino acids. In germline, CDR1 is SGHTA, CDR2 FQGNSA. The CDR3, as DNA: TGTGCCAGCAGCCTCGGGACAGCTCAGCCCCAGCATTTT. It codes for CASSLGTAQPQHF.

This clonotype was detected many times. The chain recombines TRBV7-2 with TRBJ2-2; TRBD2 aligns across 8 bases. The CDR3 loop spans 15 amino acids. Trimming cost V 2 bases and J 1 base; bases outside gene matches: 0. From germline, CDR1 is SGHTA and CDR2 FQGNSA. The CDR3 region has the DNA TGTGCCAGCAGCTTAAGCGGGGGGAACACCGGGGAGCTGTTTTTT. It yields the protein CASSLSGGNTGELFF.

This clonotype was counted ten times or more. The chain combines TRBV7-2 with TRBJ2-2; 11 nucleotides align to TRBD2. The CDR3 runs to 16 residues. Unmatched junction bases numbered 5, after V lost 3 bases and J lost 5 bases. Germline CDR1 and CDR2: SGHTA and FQGNSA. The DNA for the CDR3 is TGTGCCAGCAGCTTTAGCGGGGGGGCCCCTACCGGGGAGCTGTTTTTT. Protein sequence: CASSFSGGAPTGELFF.

There are many counts of this clonotype. Germline and junction disagree at one end, which may indicate a read error. The chain employs TRBV7-2 and TRBJ1-6, with 7 bases aligning to TRBD1. Germline V gives CDR1 SGHTA, CDR2 FQGNSA. The CDR3 sequence is 14 residues long. CDR3 region: CASSLGGGPSALHF. The CDR3 nucleotides are TGTGCCAGCAGCTTGGGAGGGGGCCCTTCAGCCCTCCACTTT.

This clonotype was observed many times. This chain uses TRBV11-2 with TRBJ2-2; 7 nucleotides agree with TRBD1. Germline V gene sequence: CDR1 SGHAT, CDR2 FQNNGV. CDR3 length: 16 residues. Losses at the gene ends were 5 bases for V and 0 bases for J; bases not matched to a gene: 6. CDR3 DNA: TGTGCCAGCAGCCTGAGACAGGGAACGAACACCGGGGAGCTGTTTTTT. Translation: CASSLRQGTNTGELFF.

The sample holds a few counts of this clonotype. This chain uses TRBV5-6 with TRBJ2-3, with 10 positions matching TRBD2. There are 19 residues in the CDR3. Trimming removed 0 bases from V and 5 bases from J; junction bases left unmatched: 15. Looked up from germline, CDR1 is SGHDT and CDR2 is YYEEEE. The CDR3 loop is CASSLDPTQYGTSEDTQYF. The CDR3 region has the DNA TGTGCCAGCAGCTTGGACCCTACTCAATACGGGACTAGCGAAGATACGCAGTATTTT.

This clonotype was recorded many times. The chain uses TRBV7-9 and TRBJ1-2; TRBD1 matches 8 bases. CDR3 size: 13 residues. Per the germline V gene, CDR1 is SEHNR and CDR2 is FQNEAQ (reference sequence). V was clipped by 3 bases and J by 10 bases; unmatched bases: 7. Here the CDR3 reads CASSFRSGGPYTF. The CDR3 DNA follows: TGTGCCAGCAGCTTTCGATCAGGGGGCCCCTACACCTTC.

This clonotype has at least ten counts. The CDR3, as DNA: TGTGCCAGCAGCTTAGCGCTAGCGGTGATGAATGAGCAGTTCTTC. It specifies CASSLALAVMNEQFF. The gene calls are TRBV7-9 and TRBJ2-1, with 7 bases that match TRBD2. Trimming took 0 bases from V and 7 from J; bases not matched to a gene: 6. The CDR3 covers 15 residues. Germline CDR1 reads SEHNR; CDR2 reads FQNEAQ (reference sequence).

This clonotype was counted ten times or more. The chain employs TRBV7-2 and TRBJ1-1, with no clear D. The CDR3 sequence is 16 residues long. V lost 2 bases, J lost 0 bases, and 13 bases lay in between. Per germline, CDR1 SGHTA and CDR2 FQGNSA. CDR3 in amino acids: CASSLSPTVMNTEAFF. The DNA for the CDR3 is TGTGCCAGCAGCTTATCCCCGACGGTTATGAACACTGAAGCTTTCTTT. Together with reference TRBV7-2 and TRBJ1-1, the CDR3 gives the full variable domain: GAGVSQSPSNKVTEKGKDVELRCDPISGHTALYWYRQSLGQGLEFLIYFQGNSAPDKSGLPSDRFSAERTGGSVSTLTIQRTQQEDSAVYLCASSLSPTVMNTEAFFGQGTRLTVV.

This clonotype was seen just once. V and J are TRBV29-1 and TRBJ2-1; 9 nucleotides agree with TRBD1. The V and J ends lost 0 bases and 8 bases, in that order; junction bases with no gene match: 11. The CDR3 contains 16 residues. Germline assignment: CDR1 SQVTM and CDR2 ANQGSEA. CDR3 in DNA: TGCAGCGTTGAAGATCGTCGGGGGACAGGGAGGGATGAGCAGTTCTTC. The encoded protein is CSVEDRRGTGRDEQFF.

This clonotype was seen at least ten times. The chain has TRBV6-1 and TRBJ2-5; perhaps D is TRBD1 or TRBD2 (6 bases each). Deletions cut 6 bases from V and 3 bases from J, with 26 bases between. The germline V gene has CDR1 MNHNS and CDR2 SASEGT. The CDR3 loop spans 18 amino acids. CDR3: CASSRDSLTGLAEETQYF. The CDR3 DNA follows: TGTGCCAGCAGCCGCGACTCACTGACAGGATTAGCGGAAGAGACCCAGTACTTC.

This clonotype was seen repeatedly, ten times or more. The chain couples TRBV6-1 to TRBJ1-6, with D unclear. Trimming stripped 3 bases from V and 9 bases from J, with 9 bases between. The CDR3 loop spans 13 amino acids. Germline values: CDR1 MNHNS, CDR2 SASEGT. DNA of the CDR3: TGTGCCAGCAGTGACGGCTTTGGTTCACCCCTCCACTTT. As protein: CASSDGFGSPLHF.

This clonotype appeared many times. V gene TRBV7-2 combines with J gene TRBJ1-6; no firm D call. The CDR3 spans 12 residues. V lost 1 base, J lost 10 bases, and 5 bases lay in between. CDR1 is SGHTA and CDR2 is FQGNSA in the germline V gene. CDR3 in amino acids: CASSLDLSPLHF. The CDR3 DNA reads TGTGCCAGCAGCTTAGATCTCTCACCCCTCCACTTT.

Many counts were recorded for this clonotype. The CDR3 spells CASTPVVAPLAKNIQYF. The CDR3 bases are TGTGCCAGCACCCCGGTGGTGGCTCCCCTAGCCAAAAACATTCAGTACTTC. This sequence joins TRBV28 and TRBJ2-4; D ambiguous. CDR3 length: 17 residues. Germline CDR1 and CDR2: MDHEN and SYDVKM. Trimming cost V 7 bases and J 0 bases, with 19 bases left between them. The full variable domain, rest sourced from reference TRBV28 and TRBJ2-4, is DVKVTQSSRYLVKRTGEKVFLECVQDMDHENMFWYRQDPGLGLRLIYFSYDVKMKEKGDIPEGYSVSREKKERFSLILESASTNQTSMYLCASTPVVAPLAKNIQYFGAGTRLSVL.

This clonotype was observed many times. The chain uses TRBV12-3 or TRBV12-4 and TRBJ2-3, with 9 bases matching TRBD2. The length of the CDR3 is 14 residues. V gave up 8 bases and J gave up 6 bases; unmatched junction bases: 9. The CDR3 region has the DNA TGTGCCAGCGGGTATAGCGGGAGCAGTGATACGCAGTATTTT. Translated: CASGYSGSSDTQYF.